In its sample, the clone carrying this T cell receptor (beta chain) ranks as medium-sized. Its antigen is still unknown. Quantitative 5'-RACE with molecular barcodes produced the TCR beta libraries. A single record per CDR3 protein comes from TCRdb applying MiXCR to the 5' RACE reads. The sample comprises about 5,700 distinct CDR3 sequences, roughly 2% of which are singletons, and 45% to 55% rests with the top ten. V lost 3 bases, J lost 7 bases, and 5 bases stayed unmatched. This CDR3 is built from 15 residues. In germline, CDR1 is SGDLS, CDR2 YYNGEE. These data come from a study of CD8 T cells in ankylosing spondylitis. Study-wide results and caveats: Under 10 highly homologous variants formed a TCR beta motif that appeared characteristic of ankylosing spondylitis blood.

The chain joins TRBV9 to TRBJ2-3; 13 bases line up with TRBD2. The sample taken for sequencing was blood, either unsorted or a sorted T cell fraction (not recorded which). The clonotype originates from a male donor with ankylosing spondylitis or in good health (not recorded which). The CDR3 DNA sequence: TGTGCCAGCAGCGAAACTAGCGGGAGGGCCAATACGCAGTATTTT. Translated: CASSETSGRANTQYF.